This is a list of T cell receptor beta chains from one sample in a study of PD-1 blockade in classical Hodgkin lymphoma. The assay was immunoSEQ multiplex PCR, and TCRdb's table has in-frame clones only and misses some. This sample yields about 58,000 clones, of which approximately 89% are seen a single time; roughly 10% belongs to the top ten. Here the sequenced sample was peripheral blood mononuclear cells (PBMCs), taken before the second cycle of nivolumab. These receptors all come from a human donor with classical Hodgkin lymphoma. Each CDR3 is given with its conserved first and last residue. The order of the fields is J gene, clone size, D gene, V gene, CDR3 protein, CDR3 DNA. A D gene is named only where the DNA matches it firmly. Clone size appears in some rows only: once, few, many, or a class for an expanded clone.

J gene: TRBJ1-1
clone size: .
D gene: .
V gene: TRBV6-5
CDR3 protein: CASRQGHTEAFF
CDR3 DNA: TGTGCCAGCAGGCAGGGGCACACTGAAGCTTTCTTT

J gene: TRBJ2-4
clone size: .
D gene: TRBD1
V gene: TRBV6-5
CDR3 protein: CASSYGQENIQYF
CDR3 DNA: TGTGCCAGCAGTTACGGACAGGAAAACATTCAGTACTTC

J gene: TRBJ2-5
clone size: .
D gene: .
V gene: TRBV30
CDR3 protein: CACAGLRETQYF
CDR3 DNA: TGTGCCTGTGCAGGGCTGAGGGAGACCCAGTACTTC

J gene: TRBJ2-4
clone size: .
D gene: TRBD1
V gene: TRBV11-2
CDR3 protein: CASSFANRGFAKNIQYF
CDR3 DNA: TGTGCCAGCAGCTTCGCGAACAGGGGGTTCGCCAAAAACATTCAGTACTTC

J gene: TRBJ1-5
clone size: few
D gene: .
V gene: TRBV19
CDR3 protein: CASSMATGSNQPQHF
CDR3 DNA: TGTGCCAGTAGTATGGCAACAGGGAGCAATCAGCCCCAGCATTTT

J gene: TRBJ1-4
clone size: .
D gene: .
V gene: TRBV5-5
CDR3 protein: CASSLEGLLNEKLFF
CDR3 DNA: TGTGCCAGCAGCTTGGAGGGACTGCTTAATGAAAAACTGTTTTTT

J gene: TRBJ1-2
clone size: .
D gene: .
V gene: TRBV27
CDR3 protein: CASSFNNPNYGYTF
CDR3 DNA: TGTGCCAGCAGTTTCAACAACCCTAACTATGGCTACACCTTC

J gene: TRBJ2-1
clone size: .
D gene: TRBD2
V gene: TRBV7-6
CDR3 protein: CASSQMGGGGALGNEQFF
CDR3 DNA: TGTGCCAGCAGCCAAATGGGCGGCGGGGGGGCCTTGGGGAATGAGCAGTTCTTC

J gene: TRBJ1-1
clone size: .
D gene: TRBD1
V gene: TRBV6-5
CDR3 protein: CASSYHNRGEAFF
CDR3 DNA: TGTGCCAGCAGTTACCACAACAGGGGTGAAGCTTTCTTT

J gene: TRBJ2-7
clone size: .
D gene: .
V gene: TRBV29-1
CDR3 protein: CSVGPGQGASGLYEQYF
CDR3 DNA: TGCAGCGTTGGCCCCGGACAGGGAGCTAGCGGCCTCTACGAGCAGTACTTC

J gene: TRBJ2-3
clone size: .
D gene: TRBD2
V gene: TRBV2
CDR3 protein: CASHRLVAGSTDTQYF
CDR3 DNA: TGTGCCAGCCACCGCCTGGTAGCGGGGTCCACAGATACGCAGTATTTT

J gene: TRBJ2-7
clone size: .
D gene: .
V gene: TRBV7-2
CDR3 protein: CASSLEGGGPYEQYF
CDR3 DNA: TGTGCCAGCAGCTTAGAGGGGGGAGGGCCATACGAGCAGTACTTC

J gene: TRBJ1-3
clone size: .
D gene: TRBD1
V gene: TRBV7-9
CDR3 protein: CASSQGTGAGNTIYF
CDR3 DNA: TGTGCCAGCAGCCAGGGGACAGGGGCGGGAAACACCATATATTTT

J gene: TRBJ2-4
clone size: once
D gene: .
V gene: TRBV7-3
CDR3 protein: CASSLEPGGAKNIQYF
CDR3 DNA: TGTGCCAGCAGCTTAGAGCCAGGGGGGGCCAAAAACATTCAGTACTTC

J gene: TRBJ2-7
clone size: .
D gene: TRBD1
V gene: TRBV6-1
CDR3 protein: CASRGQRNAYEQYF
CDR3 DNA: TGTGCCAGCAGGGGACAGCGAAATGCCTACGAGCAGTACTTC

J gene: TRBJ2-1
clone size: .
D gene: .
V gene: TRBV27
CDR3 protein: CASSRAGSYNEQFF
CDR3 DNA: TGTGCCAGCAGTCGGGCTGGAAGCTACAATGAGCAGTTCTTC

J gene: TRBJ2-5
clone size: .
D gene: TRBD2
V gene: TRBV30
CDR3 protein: CAWTAGTSGGETQYF
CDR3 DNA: TGTGCCTGGACCGCCGGTACTAGCGGGGGAGAGACCCAGTACTTC

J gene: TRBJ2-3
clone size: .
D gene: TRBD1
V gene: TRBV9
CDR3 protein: CASSGGTGKSTDTQYF
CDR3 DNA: TGTGCCAGCAGCGGCGGGACAGGGAAGAGCACAGATACGCAGTATTTT

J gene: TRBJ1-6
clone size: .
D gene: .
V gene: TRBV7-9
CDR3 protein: CASSSTQGTSNSPLHF
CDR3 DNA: TGTGCCAGCAGCTCGACCCAGGGAACTAGTAATTCACCCCTCCACTTT

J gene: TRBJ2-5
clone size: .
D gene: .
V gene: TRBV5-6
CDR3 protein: CASSLAKGSETQYF
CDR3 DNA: TGTGCCAGCAGCTTGGCCAAGGGGTCGGAGACCCAGTACTTC

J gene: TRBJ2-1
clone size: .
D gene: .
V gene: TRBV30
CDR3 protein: CACSAVGGNEQFF
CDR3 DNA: TGTGCCTGCTCTGCAGTAGGGGGCAATGAGCAGTTCTTC

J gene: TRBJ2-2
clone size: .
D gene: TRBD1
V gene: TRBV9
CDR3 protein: CASSVASQGVTGELFF
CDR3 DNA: TGTGCCAGCAGCGTAGCCAGCCAGGGGGTGACCGGGGAGCTGTTTTTT

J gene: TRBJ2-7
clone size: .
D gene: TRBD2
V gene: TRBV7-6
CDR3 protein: CASSSAGVYEQYF
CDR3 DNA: TGTGCCAGCAGTTCAGCGGGGGTATACGAGCAGTACTTC

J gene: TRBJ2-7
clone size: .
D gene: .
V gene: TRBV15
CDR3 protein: CATGVLKGRVYEQYF
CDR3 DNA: TGTGCCACCGGAGTTTTAAAGGGAAGGGTCTACGAGCAGTACTTC

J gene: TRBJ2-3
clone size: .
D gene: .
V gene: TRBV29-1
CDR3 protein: CSVGVWDTQYF
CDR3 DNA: TGCAGCGTTGGTGTGTGGGATACGCAGTATTTT

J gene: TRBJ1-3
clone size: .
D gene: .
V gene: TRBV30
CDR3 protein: CAWTAGNSGNTIYF
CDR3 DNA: TGTGCCTGGACCGCCGGAAACTCTGGAAACACCATATATTTT

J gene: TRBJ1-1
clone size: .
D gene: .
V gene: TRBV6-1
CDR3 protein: CASSIENTEAFF
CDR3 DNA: TGTGCCAGCAGCATAGAGAACACTGAAGCTTTCTTT

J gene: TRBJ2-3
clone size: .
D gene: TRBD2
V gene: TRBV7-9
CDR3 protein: CASSPKLAVDTQYF
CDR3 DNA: TGTGCCAGCAGCCCGAAACTAGCGGTCGATACGCAGTATTTT

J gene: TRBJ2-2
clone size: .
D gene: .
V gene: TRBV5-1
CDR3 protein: CASTLTSRTGELFF
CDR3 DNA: TGCGCCAGCACCCTGACAAGCCGGACCGGGGAGCTGTTTTTT

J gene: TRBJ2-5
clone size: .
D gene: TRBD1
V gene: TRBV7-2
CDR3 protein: CASSLQSGQGWETQYF
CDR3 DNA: TGTGCCAGCAGCCTCCAATCGGGACAGGGCTGGGAGACCCAGTACTTC

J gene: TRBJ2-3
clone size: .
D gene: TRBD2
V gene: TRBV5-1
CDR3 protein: CASSMGTGPAGGTDTQYF
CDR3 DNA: TGCGCCAGCAGCATGGGTACCGGGCCGGCGGGGGGCACAGATACGCAGTATTTT

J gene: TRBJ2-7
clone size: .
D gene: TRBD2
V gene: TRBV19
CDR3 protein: CASSIRSGDYEQYF
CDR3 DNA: TGTGCCAGTAGTATACGTAGCGGGGATTACGAGCAGTACTTC

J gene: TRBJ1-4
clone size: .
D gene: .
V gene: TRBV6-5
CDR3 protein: CASSYSTGEEKLFF
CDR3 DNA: TGTGCCAGCAGTTACTCGACGGGAGAGGAAAAACTGTTTTTT

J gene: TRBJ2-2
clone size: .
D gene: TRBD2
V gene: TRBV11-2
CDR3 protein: CASSLLSGRPGELFF
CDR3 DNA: TGTGCCAGCAGCTTGCTTAGCGGGAGGCCCGGGGAGCTGTTTTTT

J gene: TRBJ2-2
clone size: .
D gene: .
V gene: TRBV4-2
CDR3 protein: CASSQELFGTGELFF
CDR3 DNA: TGTGCCAGCAGCCAAGAACTTTTTGGCACCGGGGAGCTGTTTTTT

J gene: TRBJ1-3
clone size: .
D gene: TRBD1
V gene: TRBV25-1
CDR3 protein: CASSDPTGTSGNTIYF
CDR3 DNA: TGTGCCAGCAGTGACCCGACAGGGACCTCTGGAAACACCATATATTTT

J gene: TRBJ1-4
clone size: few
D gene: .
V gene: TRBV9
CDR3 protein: CASSVVEGIGEKLFF
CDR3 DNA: TGTGCCAGCAGCGTAGTGGAGGGTATTGGGGAAAAACTGTTTTTT

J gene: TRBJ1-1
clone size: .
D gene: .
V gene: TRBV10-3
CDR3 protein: CAISESMGAGNTEAFF
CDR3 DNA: TGTGCCATCAGTGAGTCGATGGGGGCCGGGAACACTGAAGCTTTCTTT

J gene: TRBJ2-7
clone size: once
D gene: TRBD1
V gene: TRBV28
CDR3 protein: CASSSLVRGQGPYEQYF
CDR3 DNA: TGTGCCAGCAGTTCCCTCGTACGGGGACAGGGTCCCTACGAGCAGTACTTC

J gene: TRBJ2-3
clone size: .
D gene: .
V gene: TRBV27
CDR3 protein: CASSFSGPDTQYF
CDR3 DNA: TGTGCCAGCAGTTTTTCAGGGCCAGATACGCAGTATTTT

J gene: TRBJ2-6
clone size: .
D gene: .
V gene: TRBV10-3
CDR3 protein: CAIAAGSGANVLTF
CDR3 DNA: TGTGCCATCGCTGCAGGCTCTGGGGCCAACGTCCTGACTTTC

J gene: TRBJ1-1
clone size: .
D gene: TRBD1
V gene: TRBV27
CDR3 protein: CASSYGQGPPTEAFF
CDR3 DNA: TGTGCCAGCAGTTACGGACAGGGTCCCCCCACTGAAGCTTTCTTT

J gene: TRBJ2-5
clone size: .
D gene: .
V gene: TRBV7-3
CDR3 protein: CASSSQNQETQYF
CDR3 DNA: TGTGCCAGCAGCTCCCAAAACCAAGAGACCCAGTACTTC

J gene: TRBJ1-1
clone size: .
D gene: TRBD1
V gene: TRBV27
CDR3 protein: CASSWGTGNTEAFF
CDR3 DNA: TGTGCCAGCAGTTGGGGGACAGGGAACACTGAAGCTTTCTTT

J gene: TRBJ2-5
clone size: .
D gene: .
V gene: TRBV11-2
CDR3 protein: CASSFTLGAGETQYF
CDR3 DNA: TGTGCCAGCAGCTTTACCCTGGGGGCCGGGGAGACCCAGTACTTC

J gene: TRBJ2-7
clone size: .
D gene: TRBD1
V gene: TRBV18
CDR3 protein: CASSRQGTGYEQYF
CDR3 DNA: TGTGCCAGCTCACGACAGGGTACTGGGTACGAGCAGTACTTC

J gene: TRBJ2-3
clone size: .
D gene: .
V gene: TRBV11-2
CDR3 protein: CASSLVIGSTDTQYF
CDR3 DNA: TGTGCCAGCAGCTTAGTGATAGGCAGCACAGATACGCAGTATTTT

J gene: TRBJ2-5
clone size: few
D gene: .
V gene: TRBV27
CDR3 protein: CASSVNPQGQETQYF
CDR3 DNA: TGTGCCAGCAGTGTAAACCCCCAGGGACAAGAGACCCAGTACTTC

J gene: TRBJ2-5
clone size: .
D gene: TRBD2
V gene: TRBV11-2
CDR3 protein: CASSQTSGGQETQYF
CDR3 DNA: TGTGCCAGCAGCCAGACTAGCGGGGGCCAAGAGACCCAGTACTTC

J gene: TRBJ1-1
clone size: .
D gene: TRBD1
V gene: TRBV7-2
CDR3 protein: CASSLGVNQGVGAFF
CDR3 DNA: TGTGCCAGCAGCTTAGGGGTGAACCAGGGGGTCGGAGCTTTCTTT

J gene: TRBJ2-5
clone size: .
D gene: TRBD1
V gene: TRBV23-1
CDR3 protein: CASSQPAGTDQETQYF
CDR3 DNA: TGCGCCAGCAGTCAACCTGCCGGGACAGACCAAGAGACCCAGTACTTC

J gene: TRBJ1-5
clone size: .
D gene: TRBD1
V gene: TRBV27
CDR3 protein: CASSSDRVYQPQHF
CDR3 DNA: TGTGCCAGCAGCTCCGACAGGGTGTATCAGCCCCAGCATTTT

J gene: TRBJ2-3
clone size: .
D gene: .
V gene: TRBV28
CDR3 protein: CASSDSATPSGTDTQYF
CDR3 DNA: TGTGCCAGCAGCGATTCCGCGACTCCCTCGGGCACAGATACGCAGTATTTT

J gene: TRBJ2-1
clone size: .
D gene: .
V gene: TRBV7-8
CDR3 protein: CASSLDRGFPNEQFF
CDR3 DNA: TGTGCCAGCAGCTTAGATCGGGGGTTCCCCAATGAGCAGTTCTTC

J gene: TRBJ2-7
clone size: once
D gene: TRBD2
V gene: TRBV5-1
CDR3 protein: CASNHGTNRPYEQYF
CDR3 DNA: TGCGCCAGCAACCACGGGACTAATCGTCCCTACGAGCAGTACTTC

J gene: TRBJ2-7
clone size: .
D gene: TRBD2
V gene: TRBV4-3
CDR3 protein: CASSQDWTSGSYEQYF
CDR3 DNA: TGCGCCAGCAGCCAAGATTGGACTAGCGGGAGTTACGAGCAGTACTTC

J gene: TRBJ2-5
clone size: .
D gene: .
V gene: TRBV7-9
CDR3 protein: CASSLAGPQTQYF
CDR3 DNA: TGTGCCAGCAGCTTAGCGGGGCCCCAGACCCAGTACTTC

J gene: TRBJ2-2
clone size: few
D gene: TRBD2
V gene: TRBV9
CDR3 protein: CASSLRTSGVAGELFF
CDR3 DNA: TGTGCCAGCAGCCTTCGGACTAGCGGGGTCGCCGGGGAGCTGTTTTTT